This passage covers 5 T cell receptor beta chains from one sample sequenced in a study of blood T cell repertoires in COVID-19 (dated by TCRdb to the early 2020s). Library creation used the immunoSEQ multiplex PCR assay. TCRdb holds this immuneACCESS table with in-frame rearrangements only. Some clones are missing; in checked studies, unresolved V genes explain under half, and the rest has no known cause. The table for this sample lists a few hundred thousand clones; around 91% of them were counted only once. Around 4.5% of the sample goes to the ten largest clones. The specimen sequenced was PBMCs or T cells enriched from blood (not recorded which). The receptors were sampled from a woman aged 18-29 years with acute COVID-19.

The V and J genes are TRBV30 and TRBJ2-1; TRBD2 matches at 13 bases. The junction had 6 bases not matched to a gene; V was cut back by 2 bases and J by 8 bases. This CDR3 is built from 15 residues. Germline CDR1 is GTSNPN and CDR2 is SVGIG (reference sequence). In DNA form, the CDR3 reads TGTGCCTGGAGTTCCGGGACTAGCGGGGAGGATGAGCAGTTCTTC. Protein product: CAWSSGTSGEDEQFF.

The rearrangement links TRBV5-1 to TRBJ2-2; 7 nucleotides line up with TRBD2. The CDR3 has 19 amino acids. J lost 2 bases, V lost 4 bases, and 17 bases had no gene match. The germline gives CDR1 SGHRS, CDR2 YFSETQ. The CDR3 region has the DNA TGCGCCAGCAGCGCGCCCCCATGGAGCGGGACGACCAACACCGGGGAGCTGTTTTTT. It specifies CASSAPPWSGTTNTGELFF.

The J gene is TRBJ2-5, the V gene TRBV28; the match to TRBD1 covers 7 bases. The V gene's germline CDR1 is MDHEN and CDR2 SYDVKM. After removal of 6 bases from V and 6 bases from J, the junction contained 7 bases not matched to a gene. The length of the CDR3 is 13 residues. The CDR3 spells CASSSNRGKTQYF. The DNA of the CDR3 is TGTGCCAGCAGCTCCAACAGGGGCAAGACCCAGTACTTC. Filled out from reference TRBV28 and TRBJ2-5, the complete variable domain reads DVKVTQSSRYLVKRTGEKVFLECVQDMDHENMFWYRQDPGLGLRLIYFSYDVKMKEKGDIPEGYSVSREKKERFSLILESASTNQTSMYLCASSSNRGKTQYFGPGTRLLVL.

This clone was counted once. This rearrangement joins TRBV5-1 to TRBJ2-1; 14 bases are a match to TRBD2. The CDR3 has 13 amino acids. The germline V gene has CDR1 SGHRS and CDR2 YFSETQ. With 4 bases clipped from V and 15 bases from J, the junction kept 6 bases outside the gene matches. CDR3 amino acids: CASSKGLAGEGFF. CDR3 coding DNA: TGCGCCAGCAGCAAGGGACTAGCGGGAGAGGGGTTCTTC.

This clone was seen only a few times. The V and J genes are TRBV19 and TRBJ2-7; TRBD1 aligns across 10 bases. Germline CDR1 is LNHDA and CDR2 is SQIVND (reference sequence). The V segment lost 6 bases and the J segment 0 bases; nucleotides outside the gene matches: 5. The CDR3 is 15 residues long. The CDR3, as DNA: TGTGCCAGTAGAGACAGGGGGCGAAGCTCCTACGAGCAGTACTTC. Protein: CASRDRGRSSYEQYF.